One sample yielded the 27 T cell receptor beta chains listed below, sequenced in a study of T cell responses to AZD1222 COVID-19 vaccine. Measured with immunoSEQ multiplex PCR; TCRdb has only the in-frame clones, and not every one. This sample carries roughly 180,000 clones, about 93% of them seen once, and the ten largest clones take 1%. Material: peripheral blood, obtained 28 days after the second dose of the MenACWY control vaccine. These receptors came from an adult who received the MenACWY meningococcal vaccine as a control.

This clone was seen once. The rearrangement links TRBV7-9 to TRBJ1-5; no firm D call. This CDR3 spans 14 amino acids. The V and J ends lost 4 bases and 0 bases respectively, with 7 bases between them. Per germline, CDR1 SEHNR and CDR2 FQNEAQ (reference sequence). The CDR3 nucleotides read TGTGCCAGCAGCTCGACGATTAGCAATCAGCCCCAGCATTTT. It encodes CASSSTISNQPQHF.

In the case of this clone: Within the sample, other DNA sequences also encode this same CDR3. The chain recombines TRBV3-1 (or the pseudogene TRBV3-2) with TRBJ1-1; 8 bases are a match to TRBD1. From germline, CDR1 is LGHDT and CDR2 YNNKEL (reference sequence). The V gene end was trimmed by 4 bases and the J gene end by 4 bases; junction bases not matched to a gene: 5. The CDR3 loop spans 14 amino acids. DNA for the CDR3: TGTGCCAGCAGCCCCTCCGGACAGGGCACTGAAGCTTTCTTT. This translates into CASSPSGQGTEAFF.

This chain connects TRBV2 to TRBJ1-4, with TRBD1 identical over 7 bases. CDR3 length: 14 residues. Trimming cost V 5 bases and J 3 bases; bases outside gene matches: 3. Germline V gene data show CDR1 as SNHLY and CDR2 as FYNNEI. The CDR3 DNA reads as TGTGCCAGCAGTACACAGGGGCCTAATGAAAAACTGTTTTTT. It encodes CASSTQGPNEKLFF.

The J gene is TRBJ1-2, the V gene TRBV19; no clear D. The CDR3 consists of 14 residues. V was trimmed by 6 bases and J by 1 base, leaving 12 bases between them. CDR1 LNHDA and CDR2 SQIVND come from the germline V gene (reference sequence). CDR3 sequence: CASSQYSSNYGYTF. CDR3 sequence (DNA): TGTGCCAGTAGCCAATATTCGAGTAACTATGGCTACACCTTC.

V is TRBV7-9 and J is TRBJ2-3; D assignment may be TRBD1 or TRBD2 (5 bases each). Trimming stripped 4 bases from V and 4 bases from J, with 9 bases between. CDR1 and CDR2 from the germline V gene are SEHNR and FQNEAQ (reference sequence). The CDR3 has 13 residues. CDR3 region: CASSSRGPDTQYF. Here the CDR3 DNA reads TGTGCCAGCAGCTCCCGGGGCCCAGATACGCAGTATTTT.

V gene TRBV28 combines with J gene TRBJ2-5; 8 nucleotides agree with TRBD2. Germline values: CDR1 MDHEN, CDR2 SYDVKM. Trimming at V came to 2 bases and at J to 1 base, leaving 6 bases not matched to a gene. The CDR3 loop spans 16 amino acids. CDR3 in DNA: TGTGCCAGCAGTTTAAACCGGGGGGGATTCCAAGAGACCCAGTACTTC. This encodes CASSLNRGGFQETQYF.

A single count supports this clone. The CDR3 region is CASSQDFATANYGYTF. The DNA for the CDR3 is TGTGCCAGCAGCCAAGATTTCGCGACAGCTAACTATGGCTACACCTTC. The chain recombines TRBV4-2 with TRBJ1-2, with TRBD1 as a possible D gene (5 bases). CDR3 length equals 16 residues. The germline gives CDR1 LGHNA, CDR2 YNFKEQ. Trimming stripped 0 bases from V and 0 bases from J, with 11 bases between.

The V call is TRBV6-5, the J call TRBJ1-5; D is possibly TRBD1 (5 bases). V shed 7 bases and J shed 4 bases, with 11 bases lying between them. This CDR3 region has 13 residues. The germline V gene has CDR1 MNHEY and CDR2 SVGAGI. The CDR3 DNA reads TGTGCCAGCATGTGGGACTTAAATCAGCCCCAGCATTTT. Residues: CASMWDLNQPQHF.

The V gene is TRBV29-1, the J gene TRBJ1-4; D might be TRBD1 (6 bases). The CDR3 has 16 residues. Germline CDR1 reads SQVTM; CDR2 reads ANQGSEA. Deletions cut 1 base from V and 0 bases from J, with 12 bases between. CDR3 DNA: TGCAGCGTTGAAGTCACCCCAGGGGCAACTAATGAAAAACTGTTTTTT. Translation: CSVEVTPGATNEKLFF.

The chain joins TRBV18 to TRBJ1-2, with 8 bases matching TRBD1. CDR3 length: 15 residues. V shed 6 bases and J 4 bases; nucleotides not matched to a gene: 10. Per germline, CDR1 KGHSH and CDR2 LQKENI. This chain's CDR3 is CASSSNRGTGYGYTF. As DNA, the CDR3 is TGTGCCAGCTCTTCCAACAGGGGGACAGGCTATGGCTACACCTTC.

The genes are TRBV7-2 and TRBJ1-5; 7 nucleotides agree with TRBD1. This CDR3 is 14 amino acids long. Germline values: CDR1 SGHTA, CDR2 FQGNSA. With 4 bases clipped from V and 4 bases from J, the junction kept 4 bases outside the gene matches. The CDR3 protein is CASSSGGSNQPQHF. The DNA for the CDR3 is TGTGCCAGCAGCTCAGGGGGTTCGAATCAGCCCCAGCATTTT.

The chain joins TRBV10-3 to TRBJ1-2, with a tentative D call TRBD1 (6 bases). The germline V gene encodes CDR1 ENHRY and CDR2 SYGVKD. This CDR3 comprises 12 residues. V lost 10 bases and J 4 bases, leaving 13 bases between the germline ends. This chain's CDR3 is CATGGGIYGYTF. As DNA, the CDR3 is TGTGCCACTGGGGGGGGCATCTATGGCTACACCTTC.

V usage is TRBV27 and J usage is TRBJ2-7; perhaps D is TRBD1 or TRBD2 (5 bases each). Trimming cost V 5 bases and J 2 bases, with 13 bases left between them. The V gene's germline CDR1 is MNHEY and CDR2 SMNVEV (reference sequence). This CDR3 is built from 14 residues. CDR3 nucleotide sequence: TGTGCCAGCAGTCGGAATCAGGGAGCCTACGAGCAGTACTTC. Translating gives CASSRNQGAYEQYF.

In this sample, this clone turned up once. J is TRBJ2-5 and V is TRBV4-1, with 7 bases identical to TRBD2. The CDR3 is 15 residues long. The germline CDR1 and CDR2 sequences are MGHRA and YSYEKL. The junction had 5 bases not matched to a gene; V was cut back by 0 bases and J by 4 bases. CDR3 region: CASSQDATSTETQYF. The CDR3 DNA is TGCGCCAGCAGCCAAGACGCGACTAGCACAGAGACCCAGTACTTC.

The chain's CDR3 is CASSQGTGNNEKLFF. In nucleotides, the CDR3 is TGCGCCAGCAGCCAAGGAACGGGAAATAATGAAAAACTGTTTTTT. The genes are TRBV4-1 and TRBJ1-4; D is uncertain. V was trimmed by 1 base and J by 4 bases, leaving 10 bases between them. The CDR3 has 15 residues. Germline assignment: CDR1 MGHRA and CDR2 YSYEKL.

V gene TRBV6-4 combines with J gene TRBJ1-6, with 8 bases matching TRBD1. J lost 7 bases, V lost 6 bases, and 8 bases had no gene match. CDR1 is MRHNA and CDR2 is SNTAGT in the germline V gene. The CDR3 is made up of 15 amino acids. The CDR3 here is CASSRYTGGNSPLHF. The CDR3 DNA follows: TGTGCCAGCAGCCGGTACACAGGGGGAAATTCACCCCTCCACTTT.

V gene TRBV15 combines with J gene TRBJ1-4; 9 bases align to TRBD1. V was pared by 0 bases and J by 12 bases, with 8 bases of the junction left unmatched. Germline loops: CDR1 LNHNV, CDR2 YYDKDF (reference sequence). CDR3 length: 15 residues. The CDR3 reads CATSREQGASFQLFF. The CDR3 DNA sequence: TGTGCCACCAGCAGAGAACAGGGGGCCTCCTTTCAACTGTTTTTT.

V and J are TRBV6-1 and TRBJ1-3, with a possible D match to TRBD1 (5 bases). From germline, CDR1 is MNHNS and CDR2 SASEGT. Between the trimmed V and J ends, which lost 2 bases and 7 bases, there was a span of 12 bases. There are 14 residues in the CDR3. CDR3 amino acids: CASSEQDSRNTIYF. Here the CDR3 DNA reads TGTGCCAGCAGTGAACAAGACAGCCGGAACACCATATATTTT.

The genes are TRBV4-1 and TRBJ1-6, with no clear D. Germline loops: CDR1 MGHRA, CDR2 YSYEKL. Trimming removed 1 base at V and 6 bases at J, with 1 base between. There are 12 residues in the CDR3. The CDR3 loop is CASSQANSPLHF. In DNA, the CDR3 is TGCGCCAGCAGCCAAGCTAATTCACCCCTCCACTTT.

A word on this clone: Other DNA sequences of this sample code for an identical CDR3. The chain combines TRBV18 with TRBJ2-7, with D perhaps matching TRBD1 (7 bases). The CDR3 contains 14 residues. Germline lookup yields CDR1 KGHSH and CDR2 LQKENI. The germline V and J ends were trimmed by 2 bases and 4 bases, with 12 bases remaining between them. The CDR3 region is CASSPRTGGYEQYF. The CDR3 region has the DNA TGTGCCAGCTCACCAAGGACAGGAGGGTACGAGCAGTACTTC.

V usage is TRBV7-2 and J usage is TRBJ2-1; D is perhaps TRBD2 (5 bases). Germline-derived CDR1 and CDR2 are SGHTA and FQGNSA. The CDR3 totals 13 residues. V was pared by 3 bases and J by 8 bases, with 11 bases between. The CDR3 coding sequence is TGTGCCAGCAGCTTCGAGGGTTTTCATGAGCAGTTCTTC. Its protein product is CASSFEGFHEQFF.

This chain links TRBV6-5 with TRBJ1-3, with 9 bases identical to TRBD1. Germline loops: CDR1 MNHEY, CDR2 SVGAGI. CDR3 length: 15 residues. Trimming removed 5 bases from V and 4 bases from J; junction bases left unmatched: 6. CDR3: CASSRDRAAGNTIYF. CDR3 DNA: TGTGCCAGCAGTAGGGACAGGGCGGCGGGAAACACCATATATTTT.

This clone was seen a single time. The rearrangement uses TRBV6-2 or TRBV6-3 and TRBJ1-1, with TRBD1 as a possible D gene (5 bases). V gave up 2 bases and J gave up 0 bases, with 7 bases separating them. The V gene's germline CDR1 is MNHEY and CDR2 SVGEGT. The CDR3 has 14 amino acids. This CDR3 is CASSYGGLNTEAFF. CDR3 coding DNA: TGTGCCAGCAGTTACGGGGGTTTGAACACTGAAGCTTTCTTT.

This clone was counted a single time. The rearrangement links TRBV3-1 (or the pseudogene TRBV3-2) to TRBJ1-1; D is perhaps TRBD1 (5 bases). The V and J ends lost 7 bases and 4 bases respectively, with 16 bases between them. The CDR3 runs 14 residues. From germline, CDR1 is LGHDT and CDR2 YNNKEL (reference sequence). The CDR3 is CASTYSGRGTEAFF. CDR3 DNA sequence: TGTGCCAGCACCTACTCGGGGAGGGGCACTGAAGCTTTCTTT.

The rearrangement joins TRBV7-2 to TRBJ1-2, with 10 bases that match TRBD1. CDR3 length: 15 residues. Germline CDR1 reads SGHTA; CDR2 reads FQGNSA. With V trimmed by 8 bases and J by 7 bases, 13 bases remained unmatched. The CDR3 spells CASVPTGQGISGYTF. The CDR3 coding sequence is TGTGCCAGCGTACCTACGGGACAGGGGATAAGTGGCTACACCTTC.

This clone was found a few times. V gene TRBV27 combines with J gene TRBJ1-5; possibly TRBD1 for D (6 bases). The ends were cut back, 2 bases at V and 6 bases at J, with 8 bases in the middle. CDR1 is MNHEY and CDR2 is SMNVEV in the germline V gene (reference sequence). The CDR3 consists of 13 residues. The DNA of the CDR3 is TGTGCCAGCAGTTTACGGGGGGCTCAGCCCCAGCATTTT. Amino acid sequence: CASSLRGAQPQHF.

The genes are TRBV5-5 and TRBJ1-2, with D possibly TRBD1 on 5 matching bases. The CDR3 extends over 14 amino acids. CDR1 is SGHKS and CDR2 is YYEKEE in the germline V gene (reference sequence). V lost 0 bases and J lost 8, with 14 bases in between. The CDR3 reads CASSLGVRVSGYTF. The CDR3 DNA sequence: TGTGCCAGCAGCTTGGGGGTCAGGGTGAGCGGCTACACCTTC.